The 26 T cell receptor beta chains given below trace back to one sample, sequenced in a study of T cells in Graves' hyperthyroidism and ophthalmopathy. The CDR3 regions of TCR beta were amplified from RNA transcripts. TCR CDR3 regions were first amplified by RT-PCR with HTBI primers. One entry per CDR3 protein, called by TCRdb with MiXCR from the multiplex PCR reads. The top ten clones hold roughly 18% of a sample with under 700,000 distinct CDR3 sequences, 16% of them seen once. Sequenced material: blood. The receptor set was obtained from a woman younger than 30 with Graves' hyperthyroidism.

This clonotype has ten or more counts. The rearrangement joins TRBV12-3 or TRBV12-4 to TRBJ2-3; TRBD1 or TRBD2 may be the D gene (5 bases each). Deletions cut 3 bases from V and 4 bases from J, with 11 bases between. This CDR3 comprises 14 residues. The CDR3 DNA is TGTGCCAGCAGTTTTGGGGGTATCGCAGATACGCAGTATTTT. It encodes CASSFGGIADTQYF.

In its sample, this clonotype was seen many times. CDR3 residues: CSAPNGLGMGSGTQYF. CDR3 nucleotide sequence: TGCAGTGCCCCGAACGGCCTAGGGATGGGGTCAGGTACGCAGTATTTT. This chain joins TRBV20-1 and TRBJ2-3; no clear D gene. V lost 6 bases and J 8 bases, leaving 27 bases between the germline ends. This CDR3 is 16 amino acids long. The germline V gene has CDR1 DFQATT and CDR2 SNEGSKA (reference sequence).

In this sample, this clonotype turned up a few times. The chain carries TRBV11-2 and TRBJ2-2; a possible D gene is TRBD2 (6 bases). The ends were cut back, 2 bases at V and 15 bases at J, with 16 bases in the middle. The CDR3 is 13 amino acids. Germline V gene data show CDR1 as SGHAT and CDR2 as FQNNGV. This CDR3 reads CASSLKRVYGLFF. The CDR3 nucleotides read TGTGCCAGCAGCTTAAAGCGGGTATACGGGTTGTTTTTT. Filled out from reference TRBV11-2 and TRBJ2-2, the complete variable domain reads EAGVAQSPRYKIIEKRQSVAFWCNPISGHATLYWYQQILGQGPKLLIQFQNNGVVDDSQLPKDRFSAERLKGVDSTLKIQPAKLEDSAVYLCASSLKRVYGLFFGEGSRLTVL.

This clonotype turned up a few times. This chain connects TRBV6-1 to TRBJ2-5; 9 nucleotides agree with TRBD2. J gave up 2 bases and V 5 bases, and 15 bases lay outside the gene matches. Germline V gene sequence: CDR1 MNHNS, CDR2 SASEGT. CDR3 size: 18 residues. Here the CDR3 DNA reads TGTGCCAGCAGTCATCCTACCGGTTTAGCGGGAGTTCAAGAGACCCAGTACTTC. It translates to CASSHPTGLAGVQETQYF.

The V call is TRBV5-1, the J call TRBJ2-3; 8 bases are shared with TRBD2. Per the germline V gene, CDR1 is SGHRS and CDR2 is YFSETQ. V gave up 1 base and J gave up 4 bases; unmatched junction bases: 5. The CDR3 loop spans 15 amino acids. CDR3 in DNA: TGCGCCAGCAGCTTGTCCAGCGGGGGATCAGATACGCAGTATTTT. Its protein product is CASSLSSGGSDTQYF. Looking up the rest from reference TRBV5-1 and TRBJ2-3 gives the full variable domain: KAGVTQTPRYLIKTRGQQVTLSCSPISGHRSVSWYQQTPGQGLQFLFEYFSETQRNKGNFPGRFSGRQFSNSRSEMNVSTLELGDSALYLCASSLSSGGSDTQYFGPGTRLTVL.

The V gene is TRBV6-1, the J gene TRBJ2-1; 11 bases fit TRBD1. The J segment lost 5 bases and the V segment lost 10 bases, leaving 7 bases of the junction unmatched. This CDR3 spans 14 amino acids. CDR1 is MNHNS, CDR2 SASEGT, per germline. The CDR3 sequence: CAIRVGQGDNEQFF. CDR3 DNA sequence: TGTGCCATTCGTGTGGGACAGGGGGACAATGAGCAGTTCTTC.

This clonotype has more than one count but fewer than ten. The V gene is TRBV11-2, the J gene TRBJ2-5; no definite D call. CDR1 and CDR2 from the germline V gene are SGHAT and FQNNGV. Deletions cut 5 bases from V and 1 base from J, with 23 bases between. There are 18 residues in the CDR3. For the CDR3, the DNA is TGTGCCAGCAGCCCCAAGTTCCCGGTACGGCGGACCCAAGAGACCCAGTACTTC. Its translation: CASSPKFPVRRTQETQYF.

This clonotype came up many times. This sequence joins TRBV2 and TRBJ1-5, with a weak D call TRBD1 (5 bases). The V and J ends lost 6 bases and 6 bases respectively, with 15 bases between them. Germline lookup yields CDR1 SNHLY and CDR2 FYNNEI. CDR3 length: 14 residues. The CDR3 loop reads CASSPWQGGQPQHF. CDR3 coding DNA: TGTGCCAGCAGCCCCTGGCAGGGAGGTCAGCCCCAGCATTTT.

This clonotype was observed many times. The chain recombines TRBV6-6 with TRBJ2-1; no firm D call. V was pared by 0 bases and J by 3 bases, with 6 bases between. Germline CDR1 MNHNY, CDR2 SVGAGI (reference sequence). The CDR3 has 14 amino acids. The CDR3 DNA follows: TGTGCCAGCAGTTACTCGGTAGACTACAATGAGCAGTTCTTC. It translates to CASSYSVDYNEQFF.

This clonotype has only a few counts. The V and J genes are TRBV5-1 and TRBJ2-3; the match to TRBD2 covers 13 bases. The length of the CDR3 is 18 residues. Trimming took 4 bases from V and 0 from J; bases not matched to a gene: 8. Germline CDR1 and CDR2: SGHRS and YFSETQ. CDR3 DNA: TGCGCCAGCAGCGGCGGACTAGCGGGAGTACCTAGCACAGATACGCAGTATTTT. Translation: CASSGGLAGVPSTDTQYF.

This clonotype was observed a few times. J is TRBJ1-6 and V is TRBV6-6; D is perhaps TRBD1 (6 bases). Trimming pared 2 bases from V and 7 bases from J, leaving 15 bases between. CDR3 length equals 16 residues. Germline lookup yields CDR1 MNHNY and CDR2 SVGAGI (reference sequence). This CDR3 is CASSYSPGRGNSPLHF. Here the CDR3 DNA reads TGTGCCAGCAGTTACAGTCCTGGCAGGGGAAATTCACCCCTCCACTTT.

This clonotype was counted at least ten times. The rearrangement links TRBV5-1 to TRBJ1-2; TRBD1 matches 7 bases. In germline, CDR1 is SGHRS, CDR2 YFSETQ. The V and J ends lost 0 bases and 5 bases, in that order; junction bases with no gene match: 4. This CDR3 region has 14 residues. CDR3 amino acids: CASSLGQGKYGYTF. The CDR3 DNA sequence: TGCGCCAGCAGCTTGGGACAGGGAAAGTATGGCTACACCTTC.

The chain uses TRBV3-1 and TRBJ1-2, with 9 bases fitting TRBD1. The CDR3 loop spans 15 amino acids. Trimming took 1 base from V and 8 from J; bases not matched to a gene: 8. Germline CDR1 reads LGHDT; CDR2 reads YNNKEL (reference sequence). CDR3 protein: CASSQGTGGPEGYTF. CDR3 DNA sequence: TGTGCCAGCAGCCAAGGCACAGGGGGCCCGGAAGGCTACACCTTC.

The chain employs TRBV5-6 and TRBJ2-1; D may match TRBD1 or TRBD2 (6 bases each). Germline lookup yields CDR1 SGHDT and CDR2 YYEEEE. This CDR3 comprises 16 residues. Trimming left V 5 bases short and J 9 bases short, with 24 bases between. The CDR3 nucleotides read TGTGCCAGCAGAGACGGAGGGGTCAGGGGCGGGGTTGAGCAGTTCTTC. This translates into CASRDGGVRGGVEQFF. The full variable domain, completed using reference TRBV5-6 and TRBJ2-1, is DAGVTQSPTHLIKTRGQQVTLRCSPKSGHDTVSWYQQALGQGPQFIFQYYEEEERQRGNFPDRFSGHQFPNYSSELNVNALLLGDSALYLCASRDGGVRGGVEQFFGPGTRLTVL.

At least ten counts were recorded for this clonotype. V is TRBV30 and J is TRBJ2-3, with 13 nucleotides matching TRBD2. The CDR3 consists of 16 residues. The V segment lost 8 bases and the J segment 2 bases; nucleotides outside the gene matches: 10. Germline CDR1 reads GTSNPN; CDR2 reads SVGIG (reference sequence). The CDR3 reads CAAEGLAGDITDTQYF. CDR3 nucleotide sequence: TGTGCCGCCGAAGGACTAGCGGGGGACATCACAGATACGCAGTATTTT.

V and J are TRBV6-1 and TRBJ1-5; D is possibly TRBD1 (5 bases). The CDR3 is 14 residues long. Germline CDR1 MNHNS, CDR2 SASEGT. V was shortened by 3 bases and J by 7 bases, with 13 bases between the two germline ends. DNA for the CDR3: TGTGCCAGCAGTGAGTGGGGGGAAACCCAGCCCCAGCATTTT. Amino acid sequence: CASSEWGETQPQHF.

This clonotype was seen only a few times. The rearrangement joins TRBV3-1 to TRBJ1-5; D gene ambiguous. Trimming shortened V by 0 bases and J by 3 bases, and 3 bases separated the two germline ends. This CDR3 comprises 13 residues. Per the germline V gene, CDR1 is LGHDT and CDR2 is YNNKEL (reference sequence). This CDR3 reads CASSQDLNQPQHF. The CDR3 nucleotides are TGTGCCAGCAGCCAAGATCTCAATCAGCCCCAGCATTTT.

This sequence joins TRBV12-3 or TRBV12-4 and TRBJ1-1; D unclear. The ends were cut back, 5 bases at V and 4 bases at J, with 11 bases in the middle. The CDR3 is 13 amino acids. The CDR3 coding sequence is TGTGCCAGCAGTATAGGCCGTGGCACTGAAGCTTTCTTT. Protein: CASSIGRGTEAFF.

Only a few counts were recorded for this clonotype. V is TRBV7-9 and J is TRBJ2-1, with TRBD2 as a possible D gene (7 bases). The CDR3 has 15 residues. Germline CDR1 and CDR2: SEHNR and FQNEAQ (reference sequence). Deletions cut 5 bases from V and 6 bases from J, with 17 bases between. The CDR3 here is CASSLGRGAGNEQFF. As DNA, the CDR3 is TGTGCCAGCAGCCTCGGTCGGGGGGCAGGCAATGAGCAGTTCTTC. Together with reference TRBV7-9 and TRBJ2-1, the CDR3 gives the full variable domain: DTGVSQNPRHKITKRGQNVTFRCDPISEHNRLYWYRQTLGQGPEFLTYFQNEAQLEKSRLLSDRFSAERPKGSFSTLEIQRTEQGDSAMYLCASSLGRGAGNEQFFGPGTRLTVL.

This clonotype was found a few times. V usage is TRBV19 and J usage is TRBJ2-1; D possibly corresponds to TRBD1 (5 bases). CDR3 length equals 12 residues. Looked up from germline, CDR1 is LNHDA and CDR2 is SQIVND (reference sequence). The V end was cut by 7 bases, the J end by 9 bases, with 13 bases between. CDR3 nucleotides: TGTGCCAGTACCATAGGAAGGGGTGAGCAGTTCTTC. Translation: CASTIGRGEQFF.

This clonotype showed up just a few times. The chain carries TRBV6-2 or TRBV6-3 and TRBJ1-5, with 7 bases lining up with TRBD1. From germline, CDR1 is MNHEY and CDR2 SVGEGT. The J segment lost 5 bases and the V segment lost 5 bases, leaving 9 bases of the junction unmatched. This CDR3 region has 15 residues. The CDR3 region is CASSESTGRDQPQHF. The CDR3 DNA sequence: TGTGCCAGCAGTGAATCGACAGGGAGGGATCAGCCCCAGCATTTT.

Concerning this clonotype itself: One end of the junction fails to match germline, which may point to a read error. CDR3 region: CASSPAGALNYKQYF. For the CDR3, the DNA is TGTGCCAGCTCACCGGCGGGGGCGCTTAACTACAAGCAGTACTTC. This chain joins TRBV18 and TRBJ2-7; possibly TRBD2 for D (7 bases). The CDR3 loop spans 15 amino acids. CDR1 and CDR2 from the germline V gene are KGHSH and LQKENI.

This clonotype was recorded a few times. The CDR3 region has the DNA TGTGCCAGTAGCCCACTAGGGACATTCGGGCGCAAGTATGGCTACACCTTC. It yields the protein CASSPLGTFGRKYGYTF. The gene calls are TRBV19 and TRBJ1-2, with D possibly being TRBD1 (6 bases). The V and J ends lost 6 bases and 5 bases respectively, with 25 bases between them. Germline V gene lookup returns CDR1 LNHDA and CDR2 SQIVND (reference sequence). CDR3 length: 17 residues.

V is TRBV30 and J is TRBJ2-7; D ambiguous. The CDR3 covers 11 residues. Trimming stripped 3 bases from V and 7 bases from J, with 10 bases between. Per germline, CDR1 GTSNPN and CDR2 SVGIG (reference sequence). The CDR3 nucleotides read TGTGCCTGGAGCCCAATGGGGGAGCAGTACTTC. It yields the protein CAWSPMGEQYF. Full variable domain (remainder filled in from reference TRBV30 and TRBJ2-7): SQTIHQWPATLVQPVGSPLSLECTVEGTSNPNLYWYRQAAGRGLQLLFYSVGIGQISSEVPQNLSASRPQDRQFILSSKKLLLSDSGFYLCAWSPMGEQYFGPGTRLTVT.

This clonotype has at least ten counts. V and J are TRBV27 and TRBJ1-2; D call uncertain. The CDR3 consists of 15 residues. Germline V CDR1 and CDR2: MNHEY, SMNVEV (reference sequence). Trimming left V 4 bases short and J 8 bases short, with 20 bases between. DNA for the CDR3: TGTGCCAGCAGTTCAAACCGTAAGGGTGCCGGAGGCTACACCTTC. This sequence encodes CASSSNRKGAGGYTF.

In its sample, this clonotype was seen a few times. The genes are TRBV24-1 and TRBJ1-2, with D perhaps matching TRBD1 (5 bases). Trimming stripped 4 bases from V and 4 bases from J, with 15 bases between. The CDR3 consists of 15 residues. Germline V lookup: CDR1 KGHDR, CDR2 SFDVKD. DNA of the CDR3: TGTGCCACCAGTGACCGGTCGACAGACTTCTATGGCTACACCTTC. Translated: CATSDRSTDFYGYTF.